The 19 T cell receptor beta chains presented below share a single source sample, sequenced in a study of CD8 T cells in Susac syndrome. RNA totalling roughly 0.45 to 1 ug underwent reverse transcription with random hexamers. Via MiXCR, TCRdb re-called the immunoSEQ multiplex PCR reads, giving one row per CDR3 protein. This sample has about 280,000 distinct CDR3 sequences, with around 83% found just once. The sequencing input was CD8+ T cells from PBMCs. All receptors derive from a human donor with multiple sclerosis.

This sequence joins TRBV4-1 and TRBJ2-1, with TRBD2 matching over 10 bases. V lost 1 base and J lost 10; bases outside the gene matches: 7. CDR3 size: 15 residues. Germline CDR1 reads MGHRA; CDR2 reads YSYEKL. CDR3 protein: CASSQGAGGPREQFF. CDR3 DNA: TGCGCCAGCAGCCAAGGAGCGGGAGGGCCCAGGGAGCAGTTCTTC.

The chain is built from TRBV7-9 and TRBJ2-1, with a tentative D call TRBD2 (6 bases). This CDR3 comprises 16 residues. In germline, CDR1 is SEHNR, CDR2 FQNEAQ (reference sequence). Trimming pared 2 bases from V and 7 bases from J, leaving 18 bases between. The CDR3 spells CASSLSSGGERNEQFF. CDR3 coding DNA: TGTGCCAGCAGCTTATCATCTGGAGGGGAACGTAATGAGCAGTTCTTC.

This clonotype occurred once. V usage is TRBV5-1 and J usage is TRBJ1-2; maybe TRBD1 (6 bases). The CDR3 contains 15 residues. Germline CDR1 SGHRS, CDR2 YFSETQ. V was shortened by 0 bases and J by 4 bases, with 13 bases between the two germline ends. CDR3 DNA: TGCGCCAGCAGCTTGGACGACGGCAGGGGCTATGGCTACACCTTC. Encoded protein: CASSLDDGRGYGYTF.

The rearrangement links TRBV7-8 to TRBJ2-1, with 14 bases that match TRBD2. Trimming at V came to 3 bases and at J to 0 bases, leaving 4 bases not matched to a gene. CDR1 and CDR2 (germline): SGHVS, FQNEAQ. This CDR3 spans 18 amino acids. CDR3 sequence: CASSLGLAGASSYNEQFF. The CDR3 DNA sequence: TGTGCCAGCAGCTTGGGACTAGCGGGGGCGAGCTCCTACAATGAGCAGTTCTTC.

This sequence joins TRBV7-6 and TRBJ2-1, with TRBD2 matching 7 bases. V lost 2 bases, J lost 4 bases, and 5 bases stayed unmatched. The CDR3 extends over 15 amino acids. Per germline, CDR1 SGHVS and CDR2 FNYEAQ. The CDR3, as DNA: TGTGCCAGCAGCTTATTCGCGGGAGTGTACAATGAGCAGTTCTTC. Encoded protein: CASSLFAGVYNEQFF.

This clonotype was seen just once. The V call is TRBV28, the J call TRBJ2-3; D is unclear. V was cut by 8 bases and J by 0 bases, with 15 bases left in between. The CDR3 has 15 amino acids. The germline gives CDR1 MDHEN, CDR2 SYDVKM. CDR3 sequence (DNA): TGTGCCAGCGGCGTTTGGGGTTCTAGCACAGATACGCAGTATTTT. This encodes CASGVWGSSTDTQYF.

This chain links TRBV28 with TRBJ1-6; D remains unclear. The germline CDR1 and CDR2 sequences are MDHEN and SYDVKM. The length of the CDR3 is 16 residues. Between the trimmed V and J ends, which lost 6 bases and 7 bases, there was a span of 19 bases. The CDR3 region has the DNA TGTGCCAGCAGGGGCCTTAAAAGGGTTTTAAATTCACCCCTCCACTTT. Its translation is CASRGLKRVLNSPLHF.

The J gene is TRBJ2-7, the V gene TRBV6-5, with 8 bases matching TRBD1. CDR1 MNHEY and CDR2 SVGAGI come from the germline V gene. The ends lost 6 bases at V and 2 bases at J; junction bases unmatched: 9. This CDR3 is 15 amino acids long. This chain's CDR3 is CASSFTGTGTYEQYF. CDR3 DNA: TGTGCCAGCAGCTTCACCGGGACAGGAACCTACGAGCAGTACTTC.

This chain links TRBV7-9 with TRBJ2-7; D may be TRBD2 (6 bases). V lost 5 bases to trimming and J lost 2 bases, with 25 bases between them. CDR3 length equals 18 residues. In germline, CDR1 is SEHNR, CDR2 FQNEAQ (reference sequence). The CDR3: CASSPQTGGAGLPYEQYF. The CDR3 DNA reads TGTGCCAGCAGCCCCCAGACCGGGGGAGCGGGCCTACCCTACGAGCAGTACTTC. Together with reference TRBV7-9 and TRBJ2-7, the CDR3 gives the full variable domain: DTGVSQNPRHKITKRGQNVTFRCDPISEHNRLYWYRQTLGQGPEFLTYFQNEAQLEKSRLLSDRFSAERPKGSFSTLEIQRTEQGDSAMYLCASSPQTGGAGLPYEQYFGPGTRLTVT.

V is TRBV29-1 and J is TRBJ2-7; unclear D gene. The germline V gene has CDR1 SQVTM and CDR2 ANQGSEA. The CDR3 runs 11 residues. Trimming removed 4 bases from V and 7 bases from J, with 11 bases in between. In DNA form, the CDR3 reads TGCAGCGTTGCACTCAATGGAGAGCAGTACTTC. Its protein is CSVALNGEQYF.

This chain uses TRBV12-3 or TRBV12-4 with TRBJ2-1, with 7 bases identical to TRBD2. CDR3 length: 16 amino acids. Trimming at V came to 5 bases and at J to 4 bases, leaving 11 bases not matched to a gene. As DNA, the CDR3 is TGTGCCAGCAGTGCCGTCCTAGCGGTCTCTTACAATGAGCAGTTCTTC. Amino acids: CASSAVLAVSYNEQFF.

The CDR3 spells CASSFRLAGDLNEQFF. CDR3 coding DNA: TGTGCCAGCAGTTTCCGCCTAGCGGGGGACCTCAATGAGCAGTTCTTC. The rearrangement joins TRBV27 to TRBJ2-1; TRBD2 matches 10 bases. Germline CDR1 and CDR2: MNHEY and SMNVEV (reference sequence). Trimming removed 3 bases from V and 6 bases from J; junction bases left unmatched: 8. The CDR3 runs 16 residues.

The chain uses TRBV6-6 and TRBJ1-5; D is uncertain. This CDR3 contains 13 residues. Germline V gives CDR1 MNHNY, CDR2 SVGAGI (reference sequence). V was trimmed by 2 bases and J by 2 bases, leaving 4 bases between them. CDR3 loop: CASSYAGNQPQHF. As DNA, the CDR3 is TGTGCCAGCAGTTACGCCGGCAATCAGCCCCAGCATTTT.

This chain connects TRBV28 to TRBJ2-1; D is ambiguous. The germline V gene has CDR1 MDHEN and CDR2 SYDVKM. The CDR3 runs to 16 residues. Trimming shortened V by 8 bases and J by 10 bases, and 27 bases separated the two germline ends. The CDR3 coding sequence is TGTGCCAGCCGACCTTCACCGGGTCCCCAATTTGGGGAGCAGTTCTTC. Translated: CASRPSPGPQFGEQFF. The full variable domain, with the rest looked up from reference TRBV28 and TRBJ2-1, is DVKVTQSSRYLVKRTGEKVFLECVQDMDHENMFWYRQDPGLGLRLIYFSYDVKMKEKGDIPEGYSVSREKKERFSLILESASTNQTSMYLCASRPSPGPQFGEQFFGPGTRLTVL.

This clonotype was observed a handful of times. The V call is TRBV2, the J call TRBJ2-7, with 7 bases aligning to TRBD2. Germline V lookup: CDR1 SNHLY, CDR2 FYNNEI. CDR3 length: 14 amino acids. With V trimmed by 5 bases and J by 1 base, 5 bases remained unmatched. The chain's CDR3 is CASSSSGNSYEQYF. CDR3 in DNA: TGTGCCAGCAGTTCTAGCGGAAATTCCTACGAGCAGTACTTC.

The rearrangement uses TRBV20-1 and TRBJ2-3; D possibly uses TRBD1 or TRBD2 (5 bases each). The CDR3 spans 16 residues. CDR1 and CDR2 (germline): DFQATT, SNEGSKA (reference sequence). The V end lost 1 base, the J end lost 4 bases, and 18 bases lay between the germline ends. CDR3 residues: CSARGPREGPPDTQYF. The DNA for the CDR3 is TGCAGTGCTAGAGGCCCTCGCGAGGGGCCCCCAGATACGCAGTATTTT.

The genes are TRBV18 and TRBJ1-6, with TRBD1 matching over 8 bases. The CDR3 covers 15 residues. Losses at the gene ends were 9 bases for V and 10 bases for J; bases not matched to a gene: 14. Germline CDR1 reads KGHSH; CDR2 reads LQKENI. CDR3 sequence (DNA): TGTGCCAGTCCCAGGGGGCGGTTTTCCGAATCACCCCTCCACTTT. It encodes CASPRGRFSESPLHF.

The chain's CDR3 is CSVEAEINEQFF. In DNA form, the CDR3 reads TGCAGCGTTGAAGCGGAGATCAATGAGCAGTTCTTC. This chain connects TRBV29-1 to TRBJ2-1; D gene unclear. Germline V gene lookup returns CDR1 SQVTM and CDR2 ANQGSEA. This CDR3 contains 12 residues. V lost 1 base to trimming and J lost 6 bases, with 7 bases between them.

This clonotype was detected a few times. Here the CDR3 DNA reads TGTGCCAGCAGTTTTAGACAGGGGAACACTGAAGCTTTCTTT. Translation: CASSFRQGNTEAFF. The genes are TRBV27 and TRBJ1-1, with 7 bases aligning to TRBD1. Germline V gene sequence: CDR1 MNHEY, CDR2 SMNVEV (reference sequence). V shed 3 bases, J shed 1 base, and the junction held 2 bases outside the gene matches. This CDR3 is 14 amino acids long.